This T cell receptor beta chain derives from a study of response to subunit inactivated influenza vaccine. TCRdb ran MiXCR on the RT-PCR reads and lists one entry per CDR3 protein. The sample has 250,000 to 350,000 distinct CDR3 sequences, around 22% seen once; the top ten hold under 13%. Germline V gene data show CDR1 as LGHNA and CDR2 as YSLEER. The V gene end was trimmed by 0 bases and the J gene end by 0 bases; junction bases not matched to a gene: 0. This CDR3 is 15 amino acids long. Study-wide results and caveats: New T cells are recruited in small numbers by each seasonal influenza vaccination, according to the authors' suggestion.

Regarding this clonotype: No antigen is known for it.

This specimen was PBMCs from blood, taken around 22 months after vaccination. This clonotype originated in a man aged 50 to 69 who received an inactivated influenza vaccine. This rearrangement joins TRBV4-3 to TRBJ2-7; 9 nucleotides align to TRBD1. CDR3 protein: CASSQETGGSYEQYF. The CDR3 DNA reads as TGCGCCAGCAGCCAAGAGACAGGGGGCTCCTACGAGCAGTACTTC.